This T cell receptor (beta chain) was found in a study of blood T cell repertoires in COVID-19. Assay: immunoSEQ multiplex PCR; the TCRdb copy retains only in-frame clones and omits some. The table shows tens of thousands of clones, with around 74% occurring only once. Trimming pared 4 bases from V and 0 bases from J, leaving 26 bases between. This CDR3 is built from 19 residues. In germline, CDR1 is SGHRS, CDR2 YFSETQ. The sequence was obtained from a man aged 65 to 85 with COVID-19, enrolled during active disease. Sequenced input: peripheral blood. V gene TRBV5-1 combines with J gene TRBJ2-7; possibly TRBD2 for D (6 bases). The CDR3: CASSLDGGIYSSSSYEQYF. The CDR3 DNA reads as TGCGCCAGCAGCCTCGACGGGGGTATCTATTCTTCCAGCTCCTACGAGCAGTACTTC.